The entry that follows covers one T cell receptor (beta chain) sequence. This sample is drawn from a study of CD8 T cells in Susac syndrome. Reverse transcription used about 0.45 to 1 ug RNA and random hexamers. Each CDR3 protein gets one entry after TCRdb re-called the immunoSEQ multiplex PCR reads with MiXCR. The sample records around 170,000 distinct CDR3 sequences, about 92% being singletons. The CDR3 sequence is 15 residues long. V was clipped by 0 bases and J by 7 bases; unmatched bases: 7. Germline V gene sequence: CDR1 DFQATT, CDR2 SNEGSKA (reference sequence). The clonotype originates from a human donor in good health. V and J are TRBV20-1 and TRBJ2-1, with 9 bases identical to TRBD2. Sequencing input: CD4+ T cells from PBMCs. CDR3 sequence (DNA): TGCAGTGCTAGAGATCCCAGCGGGGGGATTAATGAGCAGTTCTTC. Residues: CSARDPSGGINEQFF.